The 8 T cell receptor beta chains given below trace back to one sample, sequenced in a study of tumor-infiltrating lymphocytes in localized non-small cell lung cancer. Profiled with immunoSEQ multiplex PCR; TCRdb holds only in-frame clones, not every one. The sample lists 7,000 to 8,500 clones, about 57% seen once, with roughly an eighth in the top ten. Sequenced material: lung tumor tissue. The receptors come from a human donor with non-small cell lung cancer.

This clone has just a few counts. In DNA form, the CDR3 reads TGTGCCAGCAGTCCCCCAGGAGCGGGAGAAGAGACCCAGTACTTC. Its translation: CASSPPGAGEETQYF. The genes are TRBV6-6 and TRBJ2-5; TRBD2 agrees at 8 bases. Unmatched junction bases numbered 8, after V lost 5 bases and J lost 3 bases. Germline loops: CDR1 MNHNY, CDR2 SVGAGI (reference sequence). CDR3 length equals 15 residues.

This clone was counted between two and nine times. One end of the junction is discordant with germline, which a read error may explain. The rearrangement links TRBV11-2 to TRBJ2-2, with 12 bases matching TRBD1. CDR3 length equals 15 residues. Germline CDR1 SGHAT, CDR2 FQNNGV. The CDR3 region has the DNA TGTGCCAGCACCTTAGGGACAGGGGGCGCCGGGGAGCTGTTTTTT. Its protein product is CASTLGTGGAGELFF. Variable domain in full (rest from reference TRBV11-2 and TRBJ2-2): EAGVAQSPRYKIIEKRQSVAFWCNPISGHATLYWYQQILGQGPKLLIQFQNNGVVDDSQLPKDRFSAERLKGVDSTLKIQPAKLEDSAVYLCASTLGTGGAGELFFGEGSRLTVL.

The V and J genes are TRBV9 and TRBJ1-6, with D possibly being TRBD1 (5 bases). Germline values: CDR1 SGDLS, CDR2 YYNGEE. V was pared by 2 bases and J by 10 bases, with 16 bases between. This CDR3 has 15 amino acids. Written as DNA, the CDR3 is TGTGCCAGCAGCGTCTCCGGGGACGGACTCTCACCCCTCCACTTT. Encoded protein: CASSVSGDGLSPLHF.

This clone was seen just once. J is TRBJ2-7 and V is TRBV6-6; TRBD2 aligns across 8 bases. The J segment lost 3 bases and the V segment lost 4 bases, leaving 11 bases of the junction unmatched. This CDR3 is built from 16 residues. Germline CDR1 is MNHNY and CDR2 is SVGAGI (reference sequence). The CDR3 is CASSSHSTGGGYEQYF. CDR3 sequence (DNA): TGTGCCAGCAGTTCCCACTCGACGGGGGGGGGCTACGAGCAGTACTTC.

Notes on this clone: Compared with germline, one end of the junction differs, possibly owing to a read error. This rearrangement joins TRBV28 to TRBJ2-7, with D perhaps TRBD2 (6 bases). The CDR3 is 16 amino acids. The V gene's germline CDR1 is MDHEN and CDR2 SYDVKM. The CDR3 spells CASIGSTGGIVSDPNF. The CDR3 DNA sequence: TGTGCCAGCATAGGTTCTACGGGCGGGATCGTGAGCGATCCAAACTTC.

This clone was seen a handful of times. The chain has TRBV7-9 and TRBJ2-7; possibly TRBD1 for D (5 bases). Trimming stripped 1 base from V and 2 bases from J, with 15 bases between. This CDR3 is 16 amino acids long. Looked up from germline, CDR1 is SEHNR and CDR2 is FQNEAQ (reference sequence). The DNA for the CDR3 is TGTGCCAGCAGCTTAGAGATGTCGGACAAACCCTACGAGCAGTACTTC. Translating gives CASSLEMSDKPYEQYF.

The V and J genes are TRBV6-6 and TRBJ1-4, with D hard to call. With 6 bases removed from V and 8 bases from J, the gap between germline ends came to 19 bases. Germline CDR1 MNHNY, CDR2 SVGAGI (reference sequence). The CDR3 contains 15 residues. The CDR3 nucleotides are TGTGCCAGCAGCCCAGATAAGGGTCTATTCGAAAAACTGTTTTTT. The encoded protein is CASSPDKGLFEKLFF.

The V call is TRBV1, the J call TRBJ1-5; the table's D call TRBD1 went unverified against the DNA. TRBV1 is given as a pseudogene. The CDR3 is 16 residues long. The DNA of the CDR3 is TGCACCAGCCAAAAGGTCATAGACAGGGGCAATCAGCCCCAGCATTTT. Protein product: CTSQKVIDRGNQPQHF.